The present entry profiles one T cell receptor (beta chain) with its context. Its antigen is unknown. Base-call qualities are not available, and no considerably larger clone is one nucleotide away. Ficoll-Paque density gradient centrifugation was the method used to isolate PBMCs. Trimming removed 3 bases from V and 7 bases from J; the gene matches leave 8 bases unexplained. The CDR3 numbers 15 residues from cysteine through phenylalanine. Here the CDR3 DNA is all that survives: 45 bases in frame from base 1. The instrument was an Illumina NovaSeq 6000. TCRalpha and TCRbeta cDNA libraries were constructed by 5'RACE with constant-segment primers, with sample barcodes and unique molecular identifiers being introduced. Trizol reagent was used to extract RNA from every sample. The libraries were amplified in two PCR steps, and the second step added a second sample barcode and Illumina TruSeq adapters. Sequencing of the libraries was done on an Illumina NovaSeq, producing 2 x 150 bp paired-end reads. The authors' analysis ran thus. Demultiplexing of reads and collapsing into UMI-guided consensus sequences were performed with migec v1.2.7. Using mixcr v2.1.11, the UMI consensuses were aligned to TRA and TRB V and J templates and assembled into clonotypes. Expanded or contracted clonotypes were those called significant by both edgeR and NoisET, with noise models trained on biological replicates. For edgeR calls, the thresholds were a false discovery rate-adjusted p below 0.01 and a log2 fold-change of 1. As an exploratory analysis of dynamics, PCA with hierarchical clustering was applied to max-normalized trajectories of the 1000 most abundant clonotypes. The CD4 or CD8 phenotype of responding clones was assigned using the separately sequenced CD4+ and CD8+ repertoires. TCRdb handled the public reads itself, with Q25 trimming in fastp and clone calling in MiXCR, and kept productive beta chains. Rows with a matching CDR3 protein are joined into one entry that keeps the most common DNA and genes. The V and J calls here are based on TCRdb, not the publication. The table for this sample lists 350,000 to 550,000 distinct CDR3 sequences; roughly 18% of them were counted only once. 20% to 25% of the sample goes to the ten largest clones.

The source of the sample is a study of T-cell memory formation after mild COVID-19 (dated by TCRdb to about 2021). Some background on the complete study: TCR sequence clusters from the two donors were largely donor specific. In a couple of donors, T-cell clones that expanded and contracted after mild COVID-19 were followed by sequencing TCRalpha and TCRbeta repertoires longitudinally. Two young, previously healthy adult volunteers made up the cohort, one male and one female.

Overall study results and their limits: Only a couple of mild cases were covered in the study, and larger cohorts including severe cases with pre-infection samples were considered necessary. Some responding clones were detected in pre-infection memory, suggesting pre-existing cross-reactive memory T cells joined the SARS-CoV-2 response. Contracting CD4+ clones were located mainly in the CM and EM memory subsets, whereas CD8+ clones were found to be enriched in EMRA. SARS-CoV-2 specificity was not confirmed for the second-wave clones peaking on day 37. Clones that contracted from day 15 to 85 showed balanced CD4/CD8 phenotypes, whereas a second wave of clones that expanded from day 15 to 37 leaned towards CD4+.

Material for sequencing was PBMCs or a T cell subset sorted from them (not recorded which). In this chain, TRBV12-3 or TRBV12-4 is recombined with TRBJ1-5; TRBD1 lines up with 8 middle nucleotides. This clonotype was sampled from a man younger than 30 who had mild COVID-19 (a few samples of this study predate the infection). The sample titles of this study are shuffled in the database, so cell type and time point are left out; the donor was told from shared clones. For the CDR3, the sequence is CASSLTQGASQPQHF. The DNA sequence is as follows: TGTGCCAGCAGTTTGACTCAGGGGGCGAGCCAGCCCCAGCATTTT.